This TCR beta chain originates from a study of OX40 agonist ivuxolimab in advanced cancers. At the level of the whole study: Ivuxolimab, which targeted the costimulatory receptor OX40 (CD134), was an agonistic, fully human IgG2 monoclonal antibody. In the dose-escalation cohort, around four fifths of patients were male, and the mean age was about 55 years, with a range of 23 to 79. The monotherapy dose-escalation portion (N of about 49 patients) of the phase I ivuxolimab trial is reported in the paper. Intravenous ivuxolimab was administered to patients every 2 weeks at six dose levels: 0.01, 0.1, 0.3, 1.5, 3 and 10 mg/kg. Partial responses occurred in three dose-escalation patients: two with cutaneous melanoma and one with hepatocellular carcinoma. Peripheral TCRbeta sequencing was intended to test whether TCR sequence diversity was altered and clonal T-cell expansion was caused by ivuxolimab. Prior anti-PD-1, anti-PD-L1 or anti-CTLA-4 therapy was permitted, and 35% to 40% of dose-escalation patients had received checkpoint inhibitors. Of the approximately 50 dose-escalation patients, hepatocellular carcinoma was present in about 19, melanoma in around 15, renal cell carcinoma in 9 and head and neck cancer in 9.

Patients with a history of autoimmune disease or receiving systemic immunosuppression were excluded from the trial. Peripheral blood for TCR sequencing was drawn from every dose cohort at baseline, at cycle 4 day 1 and at cycle 7 day 1. Samples were obtained from an open-label, multicenter, first-in-human phase I dose-escalation trial of ivuxolimab. The trial enrolled adults with locally advanced or metastatic head and neck squamous cell, hepatocellular, melanoma or renal cell carcinoma. CD4+ and CD8+ T cells were sorted separately from peripheral blood before TCR sequencing. Concerning this clone: Its target antigen remains unknown. Within one base of it there is no much larger clone, and no base qualities were kept.

V lost 5 bases and J lost 5 bases, and the count of bases not matched to a germline gene is 9. Sequences SEHNR (CDR1) and FQNEAQ (CDR2) are obtained from the germline V gene (reference sequence). The cysteine opens and the phenylalanine closes a CDR3 of 16 amino acids. CDR3 DNA is the only sequence kept; it has 48 bases, read in frame from the first base. The investigation overall reported the following: At doses of 0.1 to 3.0 mg/kg, clonal expansion of both CD4+ and CD8+ T cells in blood was seen between baseline and week 6. Low levels of normalized T-cell clonal expansion were also seen in some patients who did not respond. After ivuxolimab, expanded clones were on average more numerous among CD8+ T cells than among CD4+ T cells. Which antigens the clonally expanded peripheral T cells were specific for was not determined. In the 0.1-3.0 mg/kg groups, partial responders had among the lowest normalized peripheral clonal expansion, particularly in CD8+ T cells.

Genomic DNA was extracted from sorted cells for sequencing of the TCRbeta CDR3 region. The immunoSEQ Assay was used to sequence the TCRbeta CDR3 regions. Imported from immuneACCESS, the table was reduced by TCRdb to in-frame sequences with V and J called. These copies leave out some clones; in studies compared against another copy, an unresolved V gene accounts for under half, and the cause of the remainder is not known. The sample profile shows tens of thousands of clones; 84% of them were found once. Around 30% of the sample is in the top ten clones. The sample here was CD4+ or CD8+ T cells sorted from blood, taken in a trial of the OX40 agonist ivuxolimab. The V and J genes are TRBV7-9 and TRBJ2-1, and 10 junctional nucleotides match TRBD2. This sequence was found in an adult with an advanced solid tumor such as melanoma, head and neck, liver or kidney cancer. CDR3 reads: CASSGRLAGGNNEQFF. In nucleotides, the sequence is TGTGCCAGCAGCGGTCGGTTAGCGGGGGGCAACAATGAGCAGTTCTTC.